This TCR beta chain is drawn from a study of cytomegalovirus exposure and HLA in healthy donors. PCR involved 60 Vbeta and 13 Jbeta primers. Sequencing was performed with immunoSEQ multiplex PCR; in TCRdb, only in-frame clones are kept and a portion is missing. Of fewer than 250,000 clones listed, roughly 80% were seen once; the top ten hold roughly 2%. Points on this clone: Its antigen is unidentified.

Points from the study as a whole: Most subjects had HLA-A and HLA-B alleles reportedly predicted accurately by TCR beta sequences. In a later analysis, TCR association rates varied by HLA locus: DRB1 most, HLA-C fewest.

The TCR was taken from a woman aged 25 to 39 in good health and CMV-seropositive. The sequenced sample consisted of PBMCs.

The CDR3, as DNA: TGTGCCAGCAGCGCAGGGGGGATTGACACCATATATTTT. Its translation: CASSAGGIDTIYF. This rearrangement joins TRBV9 to TRBJ1-3, with TRBD1 matching over 7 bases. The germline V gene has CDR1 SGDLS and CDR2 YYNGEE. J gave up 8 bases and V 3 bases, and 5 bases lay outside the gene matches. The CDR3 covers 13 residues.